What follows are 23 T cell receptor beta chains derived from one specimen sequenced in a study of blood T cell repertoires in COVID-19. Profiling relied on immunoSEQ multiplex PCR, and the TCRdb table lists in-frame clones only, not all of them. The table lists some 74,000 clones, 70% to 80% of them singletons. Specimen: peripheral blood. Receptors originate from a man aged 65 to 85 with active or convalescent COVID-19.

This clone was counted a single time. CDR3 sequence reads: CASSPPSGGLYGNEQFF. Written as DNA, the CDR3 is TGTGCCAGCAGCCCCCCTAGCGGGGGGCTGTACGGGAATGAGCAGTTCTTC. The chain couples TRBV5-4 to TRBJ2-1, with 11 positions matching TRBD2. The CDR3 covers 17 residues. Germline V gene sequence: CDR1 SGHNT, CDR2 YYREEE (reference sequence). The V segment lost 4 bases and the J segment 7 bases; nucleotides outside the gene matches: 13.

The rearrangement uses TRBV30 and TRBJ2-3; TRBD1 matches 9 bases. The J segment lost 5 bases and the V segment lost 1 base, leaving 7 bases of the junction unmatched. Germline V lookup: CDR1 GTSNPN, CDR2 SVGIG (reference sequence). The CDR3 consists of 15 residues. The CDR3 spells CAWSARGQGKDTQYF. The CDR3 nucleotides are TGTGCCTGGAGTGCTAGGGGACAGGGAAAAGATACGCAGTATTTT.

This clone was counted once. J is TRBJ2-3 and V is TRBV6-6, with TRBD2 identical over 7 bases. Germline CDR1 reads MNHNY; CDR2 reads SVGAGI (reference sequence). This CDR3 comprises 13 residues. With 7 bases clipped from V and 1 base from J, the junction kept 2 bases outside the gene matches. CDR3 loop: CASMLAGTDTQYF. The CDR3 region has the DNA TGTGCCAGCATGCTAGCGGGCACAGATACGCAGTATTTT.

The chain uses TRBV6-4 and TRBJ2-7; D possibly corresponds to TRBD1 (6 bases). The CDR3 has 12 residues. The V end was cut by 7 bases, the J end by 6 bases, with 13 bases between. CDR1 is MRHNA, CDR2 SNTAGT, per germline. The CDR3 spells CASTRGYGEQYF. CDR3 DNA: TGTGCCAGCACAAGGGGGTATGGCGAGCAGTACTTC.

The chain's CDR3 is CASSIVTGGNIQYF. The CDR3 bases are TGTGCCAGTAGTATAGTAACAGGGGGAAACATTCAGTACTTC. The chain recombines TRBV19 with TRBJ2-4; 8 bases fit TRBD1. This CDR3 has 14 amino acids. Trimming took 1 base from V and 6 from J; bases not matched to a gene: 2. CDR1 is LNHDA and CDR2 is SQIVND in the germline V gene (reference sequence).

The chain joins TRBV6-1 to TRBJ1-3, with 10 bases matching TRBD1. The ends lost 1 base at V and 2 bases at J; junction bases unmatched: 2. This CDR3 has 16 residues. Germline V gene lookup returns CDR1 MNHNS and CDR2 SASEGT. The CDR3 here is CASSEGQGAAGNTIYF. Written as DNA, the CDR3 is TGTGCCAGCAGTGAAGGACAGGGGGCGGCTGGAAACACCATATATTTT.

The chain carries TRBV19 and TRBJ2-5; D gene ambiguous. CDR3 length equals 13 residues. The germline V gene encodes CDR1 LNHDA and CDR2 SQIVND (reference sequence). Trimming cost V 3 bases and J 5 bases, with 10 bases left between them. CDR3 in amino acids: CASSILSEETQYF. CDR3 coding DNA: TGTGCCAGTAGTATTCTGAGTGAGGAGACCCAGTACTTC.

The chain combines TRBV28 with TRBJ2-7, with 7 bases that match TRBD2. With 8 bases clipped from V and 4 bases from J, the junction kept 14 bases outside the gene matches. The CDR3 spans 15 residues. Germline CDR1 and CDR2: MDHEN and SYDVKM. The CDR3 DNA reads TGTGCCAGCTGTAGTGCAGGGATGGGAGGGTACGAGCAGTACTTC. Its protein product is CASCSAGMGGYEQYF.

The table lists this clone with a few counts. As DNA, the CDR3 is TGTGCCACCAGCAGAGAGGGGACAGGGAGAAACGAGCAGTACTTC. It is translated as CATSREGTGRNEQYF. The genes are TRBV15 and TRBJ2-7; 9 positions match TRBD1. CDR1 and CDR2 from the germline V gene are LNHNV and YYDKDF (reference sequence). CDR3 length: 15 amino acids. The V and J ends lost 0 bases and 5 bases, in that order; junction bases with no gene match: 5.

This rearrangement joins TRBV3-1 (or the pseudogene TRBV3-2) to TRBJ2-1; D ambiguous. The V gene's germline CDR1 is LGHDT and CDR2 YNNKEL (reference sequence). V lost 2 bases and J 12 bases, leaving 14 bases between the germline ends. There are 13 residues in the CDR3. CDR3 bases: TGTGCCAGCAGCCAACCCCGCGGTACGCTGCAGTTCTTC. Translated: CASSQPRGTLQFF.

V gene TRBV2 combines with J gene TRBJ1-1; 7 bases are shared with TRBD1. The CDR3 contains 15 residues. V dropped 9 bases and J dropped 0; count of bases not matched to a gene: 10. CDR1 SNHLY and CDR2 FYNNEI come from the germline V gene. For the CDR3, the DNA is TGTGCCAGTAAACAGGGGCGGGTCATGAACACTGAAGCTTTCTTT. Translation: CASKQGRVMNTEAFF.

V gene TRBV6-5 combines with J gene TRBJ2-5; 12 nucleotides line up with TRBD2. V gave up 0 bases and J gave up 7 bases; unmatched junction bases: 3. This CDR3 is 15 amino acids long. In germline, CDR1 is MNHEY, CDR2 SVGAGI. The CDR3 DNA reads TGTGCCAGCAGTTACTCACCTAGCGGGAGGGGGACCCAGTACTTC. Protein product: CASSYSPSGRGTQYF.

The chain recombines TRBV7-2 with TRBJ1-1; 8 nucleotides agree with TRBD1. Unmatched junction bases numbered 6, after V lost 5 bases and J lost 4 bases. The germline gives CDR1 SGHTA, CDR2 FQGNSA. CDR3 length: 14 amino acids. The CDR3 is CASSGTRGRTEAFF. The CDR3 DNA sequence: TGTGCCAGCAGCGGAACCAGGGGGCGCACTGAAGCTTTCTTT. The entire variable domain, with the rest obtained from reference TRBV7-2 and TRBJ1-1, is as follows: GAGVSQSPSNKVTEKGKDVELRCDPISGHTALYWYRQSLGQGLEFLIYFQGNSAPDKSGLPSDRFSAERTGGSVSTLTIQRTQQEDSAVYLCASSGTRGRTEAFFGQGTRLTVV.

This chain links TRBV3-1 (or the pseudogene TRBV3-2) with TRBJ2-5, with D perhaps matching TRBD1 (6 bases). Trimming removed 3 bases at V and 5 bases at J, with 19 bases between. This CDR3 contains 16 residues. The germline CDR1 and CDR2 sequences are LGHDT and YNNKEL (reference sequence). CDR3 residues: CASSQGATTLEETQYF. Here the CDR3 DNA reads TGTGCCAGCAGCCAGGGGGCGACCACCTTAGAGGAGACCCAGTACTTC.

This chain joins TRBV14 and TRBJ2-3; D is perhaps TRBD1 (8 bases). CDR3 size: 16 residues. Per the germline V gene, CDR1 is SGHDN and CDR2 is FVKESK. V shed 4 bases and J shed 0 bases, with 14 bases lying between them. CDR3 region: CASSPTGGESTDTQYF. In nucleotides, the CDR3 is TGTGCCAGCAGCCCAACAGGGGGGGAGAGCACAGATACGCAGTATTTT.

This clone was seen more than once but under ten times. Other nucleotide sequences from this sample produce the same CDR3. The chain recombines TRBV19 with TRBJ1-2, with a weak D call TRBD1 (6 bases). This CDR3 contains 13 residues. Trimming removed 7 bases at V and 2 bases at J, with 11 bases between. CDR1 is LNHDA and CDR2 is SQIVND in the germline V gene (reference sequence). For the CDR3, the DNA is TGTGCCAGTACCCCCACAGGGAACTATGGCTACACCTTC. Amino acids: CASTPTGNYGYTF.

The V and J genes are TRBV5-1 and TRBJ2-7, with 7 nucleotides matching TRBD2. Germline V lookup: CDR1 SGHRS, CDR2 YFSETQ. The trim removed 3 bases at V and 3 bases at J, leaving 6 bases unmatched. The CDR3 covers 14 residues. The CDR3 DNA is TGCGCCAGCAGCTGGGAGGGGCCCTTCTACGAGCAGTACTTC. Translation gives CASSWEGPFYEQYF.

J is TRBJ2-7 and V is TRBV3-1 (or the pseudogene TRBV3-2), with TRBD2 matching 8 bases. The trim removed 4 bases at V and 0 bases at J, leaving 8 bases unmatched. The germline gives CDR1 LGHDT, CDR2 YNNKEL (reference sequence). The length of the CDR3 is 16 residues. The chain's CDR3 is CASSPEVAGSSYEQYF. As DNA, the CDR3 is TGTGCCAGCAGCCCCGAGGTAGCGGGGAGCTCCTACGAGCAGTACTTC.

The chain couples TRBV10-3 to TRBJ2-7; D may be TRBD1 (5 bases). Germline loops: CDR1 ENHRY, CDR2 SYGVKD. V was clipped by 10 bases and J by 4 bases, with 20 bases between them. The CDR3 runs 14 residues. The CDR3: CATQGAASNYEQYF. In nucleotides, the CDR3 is TGTGCCACCCAAGGGGCCGCTTCCAATTACGAGCAGTACTTC.

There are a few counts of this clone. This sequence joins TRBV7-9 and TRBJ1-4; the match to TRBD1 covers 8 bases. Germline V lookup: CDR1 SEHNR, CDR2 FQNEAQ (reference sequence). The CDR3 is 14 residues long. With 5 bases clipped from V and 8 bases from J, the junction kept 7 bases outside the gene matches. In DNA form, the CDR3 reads TGTGCCAGCAGCGAATCAGGGGGCAGGGAAAAACTGTTTTTT. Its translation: CASSESGGREKLFF.

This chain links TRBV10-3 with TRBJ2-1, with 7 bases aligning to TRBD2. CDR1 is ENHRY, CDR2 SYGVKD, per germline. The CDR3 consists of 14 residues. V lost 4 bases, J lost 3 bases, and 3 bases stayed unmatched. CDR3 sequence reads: CAISGTGGYNEQFF. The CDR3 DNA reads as TGTGCCATCAGTGGAACGGGGGGCTACAATGAGCAGTTCTTC.

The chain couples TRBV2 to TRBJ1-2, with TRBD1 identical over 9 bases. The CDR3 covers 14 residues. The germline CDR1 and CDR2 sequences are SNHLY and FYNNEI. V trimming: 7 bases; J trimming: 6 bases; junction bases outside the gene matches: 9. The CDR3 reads CASNRLDRGHGYTF. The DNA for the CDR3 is TGTGCCAGCAACCGACTGGACAGGGGTCATGGCTACACCTTC.

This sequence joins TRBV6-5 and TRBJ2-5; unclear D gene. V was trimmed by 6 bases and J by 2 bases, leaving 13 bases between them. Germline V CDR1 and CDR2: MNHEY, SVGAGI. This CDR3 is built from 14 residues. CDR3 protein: CASSSSPQQETQYF. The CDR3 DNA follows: TGTGCCAGCAGCTCTTCCCCCCAGCAAGAGACCCAGTACTTC.